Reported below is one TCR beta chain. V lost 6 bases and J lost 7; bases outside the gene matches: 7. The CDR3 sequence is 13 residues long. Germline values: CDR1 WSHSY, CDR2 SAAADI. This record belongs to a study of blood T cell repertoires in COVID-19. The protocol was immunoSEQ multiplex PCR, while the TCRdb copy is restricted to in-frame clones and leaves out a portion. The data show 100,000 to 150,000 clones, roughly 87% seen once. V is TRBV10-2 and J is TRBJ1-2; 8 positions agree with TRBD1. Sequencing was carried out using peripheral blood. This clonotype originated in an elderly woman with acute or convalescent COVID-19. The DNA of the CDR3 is TGCGCCAGCAGAACAGGGGGAGGCGGTGGCTACACCTTC. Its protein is CASRTGGGGGYTF.